This record covers a single TCR beta chain. Its ends do not fully match the called genes, so a read error is possible. This record belongs to a study of blood T cell repertoires in COVID-19. Overall study: Researchers got acute and convalescent COVID-19 samples from the United States, Italy and Spain. PBMCs, B-cell-depleted T cells, or T cells provided the cDNA or gDNA that made up the material.

Patients from Seattle were sampled longitudinally, starting during active infection. This CDR3 has 15 residues. Per the germline V gene, CDR1 is SGHTS and CDR2 is YDEGEE. In the original workflow: Estimated nucleated cell counts came from reference gene primer amplification. Using immunoSEQ multiplex PCR, the repertoire was profiled, and TCRdb retains in-frame clones only, with some absent. V and J calls and clone size are copied from that table; D and trimming were computed from the DNA. The repertoire includes over 200,000 clones, more than 85% of them detected once, and approximately 2.6% sits in the top ten.

The rearrangement joins TRBV5-8 to TRBJ1-1, with D uncertain. The receptor's source is a person aged 18-35 years with COVID-19, enrolled during active disease. The specimen was peripheral blood. The CDR3 region has the DNA TGTGCCAGCAACTTGAACGGCCCCGCGGGAACTGAAGCTTTCTTT. It specifies CASNLNGPAGTEAFF.